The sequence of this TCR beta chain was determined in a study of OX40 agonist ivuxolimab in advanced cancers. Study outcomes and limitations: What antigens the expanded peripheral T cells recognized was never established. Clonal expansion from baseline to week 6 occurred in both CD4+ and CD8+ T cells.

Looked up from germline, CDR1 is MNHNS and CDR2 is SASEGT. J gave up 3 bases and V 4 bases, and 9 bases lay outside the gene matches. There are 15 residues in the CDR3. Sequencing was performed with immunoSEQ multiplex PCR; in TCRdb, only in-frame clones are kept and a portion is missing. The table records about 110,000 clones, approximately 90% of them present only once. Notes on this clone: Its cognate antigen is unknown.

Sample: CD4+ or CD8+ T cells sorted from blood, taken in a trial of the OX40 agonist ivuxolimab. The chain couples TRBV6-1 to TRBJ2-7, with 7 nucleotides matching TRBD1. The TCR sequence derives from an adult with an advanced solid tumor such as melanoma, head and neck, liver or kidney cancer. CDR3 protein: CASSAGQSRDYEQYF. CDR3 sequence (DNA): TGTGCCAGCAGTGCGGGACAGTCTAGAGACTACGAGCAGTACTTC.